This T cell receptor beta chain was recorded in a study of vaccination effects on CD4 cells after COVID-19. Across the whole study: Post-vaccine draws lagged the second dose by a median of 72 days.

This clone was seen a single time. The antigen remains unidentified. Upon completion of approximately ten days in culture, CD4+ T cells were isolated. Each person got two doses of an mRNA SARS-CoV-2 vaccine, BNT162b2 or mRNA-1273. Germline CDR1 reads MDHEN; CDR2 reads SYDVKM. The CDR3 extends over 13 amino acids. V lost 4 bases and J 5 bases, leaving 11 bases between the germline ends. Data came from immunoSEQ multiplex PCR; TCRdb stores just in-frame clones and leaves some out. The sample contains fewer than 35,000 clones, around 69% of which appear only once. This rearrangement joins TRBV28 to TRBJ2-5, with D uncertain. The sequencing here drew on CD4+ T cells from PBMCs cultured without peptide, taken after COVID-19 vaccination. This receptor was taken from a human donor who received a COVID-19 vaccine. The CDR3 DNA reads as TGTGCCAGCAGTTCCACAAACGTGGAGACCCAGTACTTC. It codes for CASSSTNVETQYF. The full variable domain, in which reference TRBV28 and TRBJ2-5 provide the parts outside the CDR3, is DVKVTQSSRYLVKRTGEKVFLECVQDMDHENMFWYRQDPGLGLRLIYFSYDVKMKEKGDIPEGYSVSREKKERFSLILESASTNQTSMYLCASSSTNVETQYFGPGTRLLVL.